These T cell receptor beta chains were read from a single sample in a study of beta chain features in type 1 diabetes. Sequencing was performed with immunoSEQ multiplex PCR; in TCRdb, only in-frame clones are kept and a portion is missing. The sample has about 700,000 clones; around 15% are singletons. Specimen: naive CD4+ T cells from blood. Source of these receptors: a man between 18 and 35 years old with type 1 diabetes. Each CDR3 is given with its conserved first and last residue. Each record gives: CDR3 protein, CDR3 DNA, J gene, V gene, clone size, D gene. A D gene is named only where the DNA matches it firmly. Size tells how often a clone was seen (once, few, many) or the class of an expanded clone, and some rows leave it out.

CDR3 protein: CARSWPQHF
CDR3 DNA: TGTGCCAGATCGTGGCCCCAGCATTTT
J gene: TRBJ1-5
V gene: TRBV19
clone size: .
D gene: .

CDR3 protein: CASSPQTGSNNSPLHF
CDR3 DNA: TGTGCCAGCAGCCCACAAACAGGGTCTAATAATTCACCCCTCCACTTT
J gene: TRBJ1-6
V gene: TRBV9
clone size: few
D gene: .

CDR3 protein: CASSATLNEQFF
CDR3 DNA: TGTGCCAGCAGCGCGACCCTCAATGAGCAGTTCTTC
J gene: TRBJ2-1
V gene: TRBV7-9
clone size: few
D gene: .

CDR3 protein: CATPRTGDEQFF
CDR3 DNA: TGTGCCACCCCCCGTACCGGGGATGAGCAGTTCTTC
J gene: TRBJ2-1
V gene: TRBV21-1
clone size: many
D gene: .

CDR3 protein: CASSASRDNVWNTEAFF
CDR3 DNA: TGTGCCAGCAGCGCCTCTCGGGACAACGTGTGGAACACTGAAGCTTTCTTT
J gene: TRBJ1-1
V gene: TRBV9
clone size: few
D gene: .

CDR3 protein: CASSPRQHTEAFF
CDR3 DNA: TGTGCCAGCTCACCTCGACAGCACACTGAAGCTTTCTTT
J gene: TRBJ1-1
V gene: TRBV18
clone size: .
D gene: .

CDR3 protein: CSGDAGPNQETQYF
CDR3 DNA: TGCAGCGGCGACGCGGGACCGAACCAAGAGACCCAGTACTTC
J gene: TRBJ2-5
V gene: TRBV29-1
clone size: few
D gene: .

CDR3 protein: CASRISDQPQHF
CDR3 DNA: TGTGCCAGCAGGATCTCAGATCAGCCCCAGCATTTT
J gene: TRBJ1-5
V gene: TRBV2
clone size: .
D gene: .

CDR3 protein: CSARLADTQYF
CDR3 DNA: TGCAGTGCTAGATTGGCGGATACGCAGTATTTT
J gene: TRBJ2-3
V gene: TRBV20-1
clone size: few
D gene: .

CDR3 protein: CASSWTGTSGNEQFF
CDR3 DNA: TGTGCCAGCAGCTGGACCGGGACTAGCGGCAATGAGCAGTTCTTC
J gene: TRBJ2-1
V gene: TRBV7-8
clone size: few
D gene: TRBD2

CDR3 protein: CRRNTEAFF
CDR3 DNA: TGCAGACGGAACACTGAAGCTTTCTTT
J gene: TRBJ1-1
V gene: TRBV20-1
clone size: few
D gene: .

CDR3 protein: CASSTRETPWSGYTF
CDR3 DNA: TGTGCCAGCAGCACCCGGGAAACCCCTTGGTCGGGCTACACCTTC
J gene: TRBJ1-2
V gene: TRBV13
clone size: .
D gene: .

CDR3 protein: CASSSRPVFNSPLHF
CDR3 DNA: TGTGCCAGCAGTTCTCGGCCGGTTTTCAATTCACCCCTCCACTTT
J gene: TRBJ1-6
V gene: TRBV28
clone size: few
D gene: .

CDR3 protein: CAWDRVNNEQFF
CDR3 DNA: TGTGCCTGGGACAGGGTAAACAATGAGCAGTTCTTC
J gene: TRBJ2-1
V gene: TRBV30
clone size: .
D gene: TRBD1

CDR3 protein: CASLANYGYTF
CDR3 DNA: TGTGCCAGCCTCGCTAACTATGGCTACACCTTC
J gene: TRBJ1-2
V gene: TRBV28
clone size: .
D gene: .

CDR3 protein: CAAAGTSGGETQYF
CDR3 DNA: TGTGCCGCCGCCGGGACTAGCGGTGGGGAGACCCAGTACTTC
J gene: TRBJ2-5
V gene: TRBV6-5
clone size: few
D gene: TRBD2

CDR3 protein: CASSYSLGFYGYTF
CDR3 DNA: TGTGCCAGCAGTTACTCGCTGGGATTCTATGGCTACACCTTC
J gene: TRBJ1-2
V gene: TRBV6-6
clone size: few
D gene: .

CDR3 protein: CASSVGTGSYQETQYF
CDR3 DNA: TGTGCCAGCAGCGTAGGTACAGGCTCGTACCAAGAGACCCAGTACTTC
J gene: TRBJ2-5
V gene: TRBV9
clone size: .
D gene: .

CDR3 protein: CAISGTAYEQYF
CDR3 DNA: TGTGCCATCAGCGGGACAGCCTACGAGCAGTACTTC
J gene: TRBJ2-7
V gene: TRBV10-3
clone size: .
D gene: TRBD1

CDR3 protein: CASRRPGTSGNTGELFF
CDR3 DNA: TGTGCCAGCAGGCGCCCCGGGACTAGCGGTAACACCGGGGAGCTGTTTTTT
J gene: TRBJ2-2
V gene: TRBV27
clone size: .
D gene: TRBD2

CDR3 protein: CSVERGRGDTQYF
CDR3 DNA: TGCAGCGTTGAACGGGGGCGCGGAGATACGCAGTATTTT
J gene: TRBJ2-3
V gene: TRBV29-1
clone size: .
D gene: .

CDR3 protein: CASRGGQWITDTQYF
CDR3 DNA: TGTGCCAGCCGAGGAGGACAGTGGATCACAGATACGCAGTATTTT
J gene: TRBJ2-3
V gene: TRBV28
clone size: few
D gene: .

CDR3 protein: CASNLGTSGFDTQYF
CDR3 DNA: TGTGCCAGCAATTTGGGGACTAGCGGGTTCGATACGCAGTATTTT
J gene: TRBJ2-3
V gene: TRBV5-4
clone size: .
D gene: TRBD2

CDR3 protein: CAISTGTRTDTQYF
CDR3 DNA: TGTGCCATTTCGACAGGGACGCGCACAGATACGCAGTATTTT
J gene: TRBJ2-3
V gene: TRBV7-6
clone size: few
D gene: TRBD1

CDR3 protein: CAWNSRSEQYF
CDR3 DNA: TGTGCCTGGAACAGTCGTAGCGAGCAGTACTTC
J gene: TRBJ2-7
V gene: TRBV30
clone size: few
D gene: .

CDR3 protein: CASSSAIPTGMIPYF
CDR3 DNA: TGTGCCAGCAGCTCCGCTATTCCCACAGGGATGATTCCGTACTTC
J gene: TRBJ2-4
V gene: TRBV5-8
clone size: .
D gene: .

CDR3 protein: CAWSPRGRGFKNIQYF
CDR3 DNA: TGTGCCTGGAGTCCACGGGGGCGGGGGTTTAAAAACATTCAGTACTTC
J gene: TRBJ2-4
V gene: TRBV30
clone size: .
D gene: .

CDR3 protein: CAWSVPGADQPQHF
CDR3 DNA: TGTGCCTGGAGTGTACCAGGGGCAGATCAGCCCCAGCATTTT
J gene: TRBJ1-5
V gene: TRBV30
clone size: .
D gene: .

CDR3 protein: CAWSTSTDTQYF
CDR3 DNA: TGTGCCTGGAGTACAAGCACAGATACGCAGTATTTT
J gene: TRBJ2-3
V gene: TRBV30
clone size: few
D gene: .

CDR3 protein: CASSVRLMGEQYF
CDR3 DNA: TGTGCTAGCAGCGTTAGATTGATGGGGGAGCAGTACTTC
J gene: TRBJ2-7
V gene: TRBV7-7
clone size: .
D gene: .

CDR3 protein: CAWSLRASGKSTDTQYF
CDR3 DNA: TGTGCCTGGAGCCTTCGGGCTAGCGGAAAGAGCACAGATACGCAGTATTTT
J gene: TRBJ2-3
V gene: TRBV30
clone size: .
D gene: TRBD2

CDR3 protein: CASRPSGQGDQPQHF
CDR3 DNA: TGTGCCAGCAGGCCGTCGGGACAGGGGGATCAGCCCCAGCATTTT
J gene: TRBJ1-5
V gene: TRBV28
clone size: .
D gene: TRBD1

CDR3 protein: CAWSRGLQTEKLFF
CDR3 DNA: TGTGCCTGGAGCAGAGGCCTTCAAACTGAAAAACTGTTTTTT
J gene: TRBJ1-4
V gene: TRBV30
clone size: few
D gene: .

CDR3 protein: CASRGQWDRSYNEQFF
CDR3 DNA: TGTGCCAGTAGGGGCCAATGGGACCGCTCCTACAATGAGCAGTTCTTC
J gene: TRBJ2-1
V gene: TRBV19
clone size: .
D gene: .

CDR3 protein: CAGGPLSPLHF
CDR3 DNA: TGTGCCGGTGGACCGCTTTCACCCCTCCACTTT
J gene: TRBJ1-6
V gene: TRBV7-9
clone size: few
D gene: .

CDR3 protein: CAWKSGTSTDTQYF
CDR3 DNA: TGTGCCTGGAAGAGCGGGACCTCCACAGATACGCAGTATTTT
J gene: TRBJ2-3
V gene: TRBV30
clone size: .
D gene: TRBD2

CDR3 protein: CASSFGGAGTQYF
CDR3 DNA: TGTGCCAGCAGCTTCGGGGGAGCGGGGACCCAGTACTTC
J gene: TRBJ2-5
V gene: TRBV7-2
clone size: .
D gene: .

CDR3 protein: CASSPAGDSTEAFF
CDR3 DNA: TGTGCCAGCAGCCCCGCAGGGGATAGCACTGAAGCTTTCTTT
J gene: TRBJ1-1
V gene: TRBV13
clone size: .
D gene: .

CDR3 protein: CASSPQTSLGETQYF
CDR3 DNA: TGCGCCAGCAGCCCCCAGACTTCACTGGGAGAGACCCAGTACTTC
J gene: TRBJ2-5
V gene: TRBV5-1
clone size: .
D gene: .

CDR3 protein: CASSPRTGVETDTQYF
CDR3 DNA: TGTGCCAGCAGCCCGCGAACAGGGGTAGAGACAGATACGCAGTATTTT
J gene: TRBJ2-3
V gene: TRBV7-3
clone size: .
D gene: TRBD1

CDR3 protein: CASYQTGLEQYF
CDR3 DNA: TGTGCCAGCTACCAAACTGGGCTTGAGCAGTACTTC
J gene: TRBJ2-7
V gene: TRBV2
clone size: few
D gene: .

CDR3 protein: CASSLAGSSSYNEQFF
CDR3 DNA: TGCGCCAGCAGCTTAGCGGGTTCGAGCTCCTACAATGAGCAGTTCTTC
J gene: TRBJ2-1
V gene: TRBV5-1
clone size: few
D gene: .

CDR3 protein: CASSQAGGGNTEAFF
CDR3 DNA: TGCGCCAGCAGCCAGGCAGGGGGCGGGAACACTGAAGCTTTCTTT
J gene: TRBJ1-1
V gene: TRBV4-1
clone size: few
D gene: TRBD1

CDR3 protein: CASSINDEQFF
CDR3 DNA: TGTGCCAGCTCAATCAACGATGAGCAGTTCTTC
J gene: TRBJ2-1
V gene: TRBV18
clone size: .
D gene: .

CDR3 protein: CATSPRQGAEAFF
CDR3 DNA: TGTGCCACCAGCCCAAGACAGGGGGCTGAAGCTTTCTTT
J gene: TRBJ1-1
V gene: TRBV15
clone size: .
D gene: TRBD1

CDR3 protein: CAWSGHSPSTEAFF
CDR3 DNA: TGTGCCTGGAGTGGGCACAGTCCGTCCACTGAAGCTTTCTTT
J gene: TRBJ1-1
V gene: TRBV30
clone size: once
D gene: .

CDR3 protein: CAWWGAEKLFF
CDR3 DNA: TGTGCCTGGTGGGGGGCAGAAAAACTGTTTTTT
J gene: TRBJ1-4
V gene: TRBV30
clone size: .
D gene: .

CDR3 protein: CASSPQTSGISTDTQYF
CDR3 DNA: TGCGCCAGCAGCCCCCAGACTAGCGGAATAAGCACAGATACGCAGTATTTT
J gene: TRBJ2-3
V gene: TRBV4-1
clone size: .
D gene: TRBD2

CDR3 protein: CASSSLDRYSSYEQYF
CDR3 DNA: TGTGCCAGCAGCTCGCTCGACAGGTACAGCTCCTACGAGCAGTACTTC
J gene: TRBJ2-7
V gene: TRBV5-6
clone size: .
D gene: .

CDR3 protein: CASTNTGELFF
CDR3 DNA: TGTGCCAGCACCAACACCGGGGAGCTGTTTTTT
J gene: TRBJ2-2
V gene: TRBV28
clone size: .
D gene: .

CDR3 protein: CASSASYSYEQYF
CDR3 DNA: TGTGCCAGCAGCGCATCTTACTCCTACGAGCAGTACTTC
J gene: TRBJ2-7
V gene: TRBV7-2
clone size: few
D gene: .

CDR3 protein: CASSLDGNYGYTF
CDR3 DNA: TGTGCCAGCAGTTTGGACGGCAACTATGGCTACACCTTC
J gene: TRBJ1-2
V gene: TRBV28
clone size: few
D gene: .

CDR3 protein: CASSVAGQTSGANVLTF
CDR3 DNA: TGTGCCAGCAGCGTAGCTGGACAAACCTCTGGGGCCAACGTCCTGACTTTC
J gene: TRBJ2-6
V gene: TRBV9
clone size: .
D gene: .

CDR3 protein: CASTPRPGPTYGYTF
CDR3 DNA: TGTGCCAGCACACCCCGACCGGGCCCAACTTATGGCTACACCTTC
J gene: TRBJ1-2
V gene: TRBV5-6
clone size: few
D gene: .

CDR3 protein: CASSLTGSSYNEQFF
CDR3 DNA: TGTGCCAGCAGTTTAACGGGAAGCTCCTACAATGAGCAGTTCTTC
J gene: TRBJ2-1
V gene: TRBV28
clone size: few
D gene: .

CDR3 protein: CASSSRLAGAGDNEQFF
CDR3 DNA: TGTGCCAGCAGCTCCCGACTAGCGGGGGCCGGGGACAATGAGCAGTTCTTC
J gene: TRBJ2-1
V gene: TRBV7-9
clone size: few
D gene: TRBD2

CDR3 protein: CASSFSGESTDTQYF
CDR3 DNA: TGCGCCAGCAGCTTTAGCGGGGAAAGCACAGATACGCAGTATTTT
J gene: TRBJ2-3
V gene: TRBV5-1
clone size: .
D gene: TRBD2